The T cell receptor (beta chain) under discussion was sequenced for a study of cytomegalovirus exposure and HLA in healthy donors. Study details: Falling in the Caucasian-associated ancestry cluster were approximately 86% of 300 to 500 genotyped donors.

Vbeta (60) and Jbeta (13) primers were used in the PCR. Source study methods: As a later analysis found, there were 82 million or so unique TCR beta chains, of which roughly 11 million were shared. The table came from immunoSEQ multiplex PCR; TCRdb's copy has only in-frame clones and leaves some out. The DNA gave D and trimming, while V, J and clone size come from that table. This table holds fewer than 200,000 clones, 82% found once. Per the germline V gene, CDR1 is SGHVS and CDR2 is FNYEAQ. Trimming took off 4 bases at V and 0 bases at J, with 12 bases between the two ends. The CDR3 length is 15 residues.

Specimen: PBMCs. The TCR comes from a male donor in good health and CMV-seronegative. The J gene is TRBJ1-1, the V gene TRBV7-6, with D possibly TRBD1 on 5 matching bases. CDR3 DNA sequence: TGTGCCAGCAGCTCTCTGGGGACTTTGAACACTGAAGCTTTCTTT. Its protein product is CASSSLGTLNTEAFF.